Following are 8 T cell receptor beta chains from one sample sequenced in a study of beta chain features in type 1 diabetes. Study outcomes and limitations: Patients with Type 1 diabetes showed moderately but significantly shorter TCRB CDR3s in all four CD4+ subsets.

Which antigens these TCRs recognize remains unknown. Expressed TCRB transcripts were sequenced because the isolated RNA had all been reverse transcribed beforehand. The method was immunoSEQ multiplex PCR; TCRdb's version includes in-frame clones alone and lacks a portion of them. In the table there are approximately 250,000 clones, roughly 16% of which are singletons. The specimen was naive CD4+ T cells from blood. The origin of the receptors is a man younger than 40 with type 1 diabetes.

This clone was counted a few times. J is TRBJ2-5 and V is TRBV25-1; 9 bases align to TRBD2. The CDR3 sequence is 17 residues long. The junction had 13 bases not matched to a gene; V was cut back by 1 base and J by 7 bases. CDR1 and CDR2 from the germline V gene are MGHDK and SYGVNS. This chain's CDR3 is CASSESLPLREGGTQYF. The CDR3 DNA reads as TGTGCCAGCAGTGAATCCCTTCCTTTGCGGGAGGGGGGGACCCAGTACTTC.

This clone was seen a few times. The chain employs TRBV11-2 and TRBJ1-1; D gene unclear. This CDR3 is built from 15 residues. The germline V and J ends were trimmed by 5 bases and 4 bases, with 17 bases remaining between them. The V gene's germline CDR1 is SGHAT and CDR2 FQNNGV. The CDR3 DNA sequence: TGTGCCAGCAGCAAGGGTGTCTCCCCGGGCACTGAAGCTTTCTTT. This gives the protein CASSKGVSPGTEAFF.

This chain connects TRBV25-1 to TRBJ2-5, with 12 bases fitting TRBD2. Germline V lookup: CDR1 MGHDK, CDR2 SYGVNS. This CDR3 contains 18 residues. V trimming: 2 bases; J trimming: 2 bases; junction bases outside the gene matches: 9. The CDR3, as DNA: TGTGCCAGCAGTGAAAGGGCTAGCGGGAGGGTCTGGCAAGAGACCCAGTACTTC. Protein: CASSERASGRVWQETQYF.

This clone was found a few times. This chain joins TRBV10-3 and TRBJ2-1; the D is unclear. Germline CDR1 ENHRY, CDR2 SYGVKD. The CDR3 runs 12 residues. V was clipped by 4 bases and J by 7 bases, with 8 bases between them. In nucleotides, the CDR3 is TGTGCCATCAGTGGGACGTTGAATGAGCAGTTCTTC. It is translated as CAISGTLNEQFF.

CDR3 sequence (DNA): TGTGCCAGCAGCGTAGGCCAGGGCTACCAAGAGACCCAGTACTTC. It codes for CASSVGQGYQETQYF. The rearrangement joins TRBV9 to TRBJ2-5; a weak D match, TRBD1 (5 bases). This CDR3 is 15 amino acids long. Trimming took 0 bases from V and 0 from J, leaving 9 bases between them. CDR1 is SGDLS and CDR2 is YYNGEE in the germline V gene.

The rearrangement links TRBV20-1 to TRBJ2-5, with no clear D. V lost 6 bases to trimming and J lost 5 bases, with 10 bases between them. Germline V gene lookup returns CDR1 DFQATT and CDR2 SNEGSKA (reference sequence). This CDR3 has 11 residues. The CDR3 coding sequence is TGCAGTGCCCCGTCCCGGGAGACCCAGTACTTC. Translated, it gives CSAPSRETQYF.

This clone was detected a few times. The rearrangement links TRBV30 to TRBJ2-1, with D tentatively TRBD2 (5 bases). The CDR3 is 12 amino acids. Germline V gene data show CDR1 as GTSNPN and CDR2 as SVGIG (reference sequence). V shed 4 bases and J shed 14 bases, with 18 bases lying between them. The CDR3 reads CAWNSDSPSEFF. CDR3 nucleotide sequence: TGTGCCTGGAATTCGGACTCCCCGAGTGAGTTCTTC.

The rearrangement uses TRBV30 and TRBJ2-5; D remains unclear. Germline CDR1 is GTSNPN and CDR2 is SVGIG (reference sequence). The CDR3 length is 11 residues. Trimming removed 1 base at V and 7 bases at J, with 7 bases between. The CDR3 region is CAWSGATTQYF. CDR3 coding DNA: TGTGCCTGGAGTGGAGCTACGACCCAGTACTTC.